The 25 T cell receptor beta chains below were found in one sample sequenced in a study of regulatory T cells in long-lasting Graves disease. Described time point: newly diagnosed GD, antithyroid drugs for less than 3 months. Isolated PBMC RNA provided the starting material for the TCR library. Arm-PCR of CDR3 regions and iRepertoire HTBI primers were used to build TCR beta libraries. TCRdb redid the calling of the multiplex PCR reads with MiXCR, one entry per CDR3 protein. This sample has roughly 610,000 distinct CDR3 sequences, with 15% to 20% found just once. These data were also reused for a study on T cells in Graves' hyperthyroidism and ophthalmopathy.

The specimen comprised peripheral blood mononuclear cells (PBMCs), sampled at new diagnosis, from a patient treated with antithyroid drugs. These receptors were taken from a woman in her 30s with Graves disease.

The J gene is TRBJ1-3, the V gene TRBV18; D call uncertain. CDR1 and CDR2 from the germline V gene are KGHSH and LQKENI. The CDR3 is 16 amino acids. The V gene lost 2 bases and the J gene lost 4 bases, with 15 bases spanning the gap. The CDR3 nucleotides are TGTGCCAGCTCACCAGAACGAGTAGTAGGCGGAAACACCATATATTTT. It codes for CASSPERVVGGNTIYF.

This clonotype came up many times. The genes are TRBV7-9 and TRBJ2-1; D might be TRBD2 (7 bases). The germline V gene has CDR1 SEHNR and CDR2 FQNEAQ (reference sequence). Between the trimmed V and J ends, which lost 1 base and 8 bases, there was a span of 12 bases. This CDR3 is 14 amino acids long. This chain's CDR3 is CASSLVSGGDEQFF. The DNA for the CDR3 is TGTGCCAGCAGCTTAGTTTCGGGGGGCGATGAGCAGTTCTTC.

This chain links TRBV5-1 with TRBJ1-4; tentatively, D is TRBD1 (6 bases). The CDR3 is 14 amino acids. Germline loops: CDR1 SGHRS, CDR2 YFSETQ. V lost 2 bases and J lost 2, with 7 bases in between. The CDR3 protein is CASSFTGTNEKLFF. The CDR3 nucleotides read TGCGCCAGCAGCTTTACAGGGACTAATGAAAAACTGTTTTTT.

Concerning this clonotype itself: This may be a read error: a much more frequent sequence differs by one nucleotide. This rearrangement joins TRBV20-1 to TRBJ2-1; 11 bases map to TRBD2. CDR3 length equals 15 residues. V was clipped by 6 bases and J by 5 bases; unmatched bases: 9. Germline V gene sequence: CDR1 DFQATT, CDR2 SNEGSKA (reference sequence). CDR3 residues: CSATLAGVTHNEQFF. The CDR3 nucleotides are TGCAGTGCCACACTAGCGGGGGTTACCCACAATGAGCAGTTCTTC.

This clonotype was observed at least ten times. This chain links TRBV12-3 or TRBV12-4 with TRBJ1-2; no clear D. CDR3 length: 14 residues. V lost 6 bases and J lost 4, with 15 bases in between. CDR3 coding DNA: TGTGCCAGCAGCCCAGGTGCGGGTGCCTATGGCTACACCTTC. This translates into CASSPGAGAYGYTF.

This clonotype was seen only a few times. The junction shows a germline mismatch at one end, possibly a read error. The gene calls are TRBV9 and TRBJ2-1; D uncertain. This CDR3 has 15 amino acids. Germline lookup yields CDR1 SGDLS and CDR2 YYNGEE. CDR3 bases: TGTGCCAGCAGCGTAGAAGGATCGGTCTACAATGAGCAGCTCTTC. It is translated as CASSVEGSVYNEQLF.

This chain uses TRBV12-3 or TRBV12-4 with TRBJ2-7, with 9 bases aligning to TRBD1. The CDR3 has 14 residues. V shed 3 bases and J 6 bases; nucleotides not matched to a gene: 6. The CDR3 DNA reads as TGTGCCAGCAGTTTCAAGGGACAGGGTACCGAGCAGTACTTC. It yields the protein CASSFKGQGTEQYF.

In this sample, this clonotype turned up many times. This chain connects TRBV7-9 to TRBJ2-1; unclear D gene. V lost 7 bases, J lost 9 bases, and 19 bases lay in between. The CDR3 covers 14 residues. From germline, CDR1 is SEHNR and CDR2 FQNEAQ (reference sequence). CDR3 region: CASNSLSFLGEQFF. DNA of the CDR3: TGTGCCAGCAATTCTCTTAGTTTTTTGGGTGAGCAGTTCTTC.

Remarks on this clonotype: Germline is not matched at one junction end, which may reflect a read error. CDR3 coding DNA: TGTGCCAGTAGTATCTCGGCCCCCCACACTGAGGCTTTCTTT. This sequence encodes CASSISAPHTEAFF. The rearrangement links TRBV19 to TRBJ1-1; D is unresolved. This CDR3 spans 14 amino acids. Germline CDR1 is LNHDA and CDR2 is SQIVND (reference sequence).

The sample holds a few counts of this clonotype. J is TRBJ1-3 and V is TRBV7-9; the D is unclear. The CDR3 length is 13 residues. Germline V CDR1 and CDR2: SEHNR, FQNEAQ (reference sequence). V dropped 5 bases and J dropped 8 bases, with 13 bases sitting between them. CDR3 loop: CASSARQADTIYF. CDR3 DNA sequence: TGTGCCAGCAGCGCCCGACAAGCTGACACCATATATTTT. Supplemented by reference TRBV7-9 and TRBJ1-3, the full variable domain reads DTGVSQNPRHKITKRGQNVTFRCDPISEHNRLYWYRQTLGQGPEFLTYFQNEAQLEKSRLLSDRFSAERPKGSFSTLEIQRTEQGDSAMYLCASSARQADTIYFGEGSWLTVV.

This clonotype was counted ten times or more. The genes are TRBV14 and TRBJ2-7; possible D gene TRBD2, 5 bases. The CDR3 is 14 residues long. The V end was cut by 4 bases, the J end by 0 bases, with 10 bases between. Germline V gives CDR1 SGHDN, CDR2 FVKESK. CDR3 coding DNA: TGTGCCAGCAGCCGAGGGCGGCTCTCCTACGAGCAGTACTTC. It is translated as CASSRGRLSYEQYF. The entire variable domain, with the rest obtained from reference TRBV14 and TRBJ2-7, is as follows: EAGVTQFPSHSVIEKGQTVTLRCDPISGHDNLYWYRRVMGKEIKFLLHFVKESKQDESGMPNNRFLAERTGGTYSTLKVQPAELEDSGVYFCASSRGRLSYEQYFGPGTRLTVT.

This clonotype came up many times. The DNA of the CDR3 is TGTGCCAGCAGGGCGGGACAGCCGGCTGGAGCTTTCTTT. This gives the protein CASRAGQPAGAFF. This chain connects TRBV28 to TRBJ1-1; 7 bases agree with TRBD1. After removal of 6 bases from V and 10 bases from J, the junction contained 11 bases not matched to a gene. The length of the CDR3 is 13 residues. Germline CDR1 reads MDHEN; CDR2 reads SYDVKM.

The chain recombines TRBV27 with TRBJ2-7, with 10 bases aligning to TRBD2. Germline CDR1 is MNHEY and CDR2 is SMNVEV (reference sequence). The CDR3 has 15 amino acids. Trimming at V came to 2 bases and at J to 3 bases, leaving 4 bases not matched to a gene. The CDR3 is CASSLRLAGDYEQYF. The CDR3 DNA reads TGTGCCAGCAGTTTACGGCTAGCGGGGGACTACGAGCAGTACTTC.

The chain employs TRBV3-1 and TRBJ1-4; no reliable D call. This CDR3 spans 13 amino acids. Germline loops: CDR1 LGHDT, CDR2 YNNKEL (reference sequence). V gave up 4 bases and J gave up 11 bases, with 14 bases separating them. CDR3 in DNA: TGTGCCAGCAGCCCTTCCCGGCGAGACAAACTGTTTTTT. Residues: CASSPSRRDKLFF.

This clonotype was counted between two and nine times. The chain links TRBV6-1 to TRBJ2-2, with TRBD2 as a possible D gene (5 bases). V was clipped by 5 bases and J by 0 bases, with 7 bases between them. Germline V lookup: CDR1 MNHNS, CDR2 SASEGT. CDR3 length equals 14 residues. In DNA form, the CDR3 reads TGTGCCAGCAGTCCGGGATCGAACACCGGGGAGCTGTTTTTT. Amino acids: CASSPGSNTGELFF.

In this sample, this clonotype turned up a few times. The J gene is TRBJ2-1, the V gene TRBV10-1, with no clear D. Trimming removed 4 bases from V and 0 bases from J, with 4 bases in between. CDR3 length equals 13 residues. Germline CDR1 reads WNHNN; CDR2 reads SYGVQD (reference sequence). In nucleotides, the CDR3 is TGCGCCAGCAGTGCGAACTCCTACAATGAGCAGTTCTTC. Translating it yields CASSANSYNEQFF.

The J gene is TRBJ2-3, the V gene TRBV7-9, with 14 nucleotides matching TRBD2. This CDR3 spans 16 amino acids. Germline V gene data show CDR1 as SEHNR and CDR2 as FQNEAQ (reference sequence). Germline trimming cut 5 bases from V and 4 bases from J; bases unmatched to any gene: 5. CDR3 loop: CASSHGTSGSSDTQYF. Here the CDR3 DNA reads TGTGCCAGCAGCCACGGGACTAGCGGGAGTTCAGATACGCAGTATTTT. The whole variable domain, filled in from reference TRBV7-9 and TRBJ2-3, reads DTGVSQNPRHKITKRGQNVTFRCDPISEHNRLYWYRQTLGQGPEFLTYFQNEAQLEKSRLLSDRFSAERPKGSFSTLEIQRTEQGDSAMYLCASSHGTSGSSDTQYFGPGTRLTVL.

This clonotype was counted ten times or more. This chain uses TRBV11-2 with TRBJ1-2; D uncertain. Trimming took 1 base from V and 8 from J, leaving 11 bases between them. The CDR3 length is 13 residues. CDR1 is SGHAT, CDR2 FQNNGV, per germline. The CDR3 protein is CASSLVRAGGYTF. Here the CDR3 DNA reads TGTGCCAGCAGCTTAGTCAGAGCGGGCGGCTACACCTTC.

There are a few counts of this clonotype. The rearrangement links TRBV2 to TRBJ2-7; D is unclear. The V gene lost 3 bases and the J gene lost 0 bases, with 6 bases spanning the gap. The CDR3 totals 13 residues. Germline V gives CDR1 SNHLY, CDR2 FYNNEI. The chain's CDR3 is CASSDIASYEQYF. The CDR3 nucleotides are TGTGCCAGCAGTGACATAGCCTCCTACGAGCAGTACTTC.

The gene calls are TRBV12-5 and TRBJ2-3, with 9 bases fitting TRBD2. V was pared by 5 bases and J by 6 bases, with 9 bases of the junction left unmatched. The CDR3 is 15 residues long. Germline CDR1 LGHNT, CDR2 FRNRAP. The CDR3 sequence: CASGGGLAAVDTQYF. Here the CDR3 DNA reads TGTGCTAGTGGTGGGGGACTAGCAGCGGTTGATACGCAGTATTTT.

This clonotype was counted ten times or more. The chain has TRBV2 and TRBJ2-3; D not resolved. Deletions cut 6 bases from V and 8 bases from J, with 15 bases between. CDR1 is SNHLY and CDR2 is FYNNEI in the germline V gene. The CDR3 has 13 residues. The CDR3 is CASSEQTVGTQYF. CDR3 coding DNA: TGTGCCAGCAGCGAGCAAACGGTGGGTACGCAGTATTTT.

This clonotype was recorded a few times. Germline is not matched at one junction end, which may reflect a read error. This rearrangement joins TRBV15 to TRBJ2-2; D remains ambiguous. The CDR3 has 13 residues. CDR1 and CDR2 from the germline V gene are LNHNV and YYDKDF (reference sequence). The CDR3 coding sequence is TGTGCCACCCACAAGATGGGCACCGAGGAGCTGTTTTTT. Its translation: CATHKMGTEELFF.

This clonotype was seen at least ten times. The genes are TRBV13 and TRBJ2-7, with D possibly TRBD1 on 6 matching bases. V was trimmed by 5 bases and J by 5 bases, leaving 13 bases between them. Germline V gene data show CDR1 as PRHDT and CDR2 as FYEKMQ (reference sequence). The length of the CDR3 is 13 residues. For the CDR3, the DNA is TGTGCCAGCAGCCCCCGGGACACACACGAGCAGTACTTC. Residues: CASSPRDTHEQYF. The full variable domain, its missing parts supplied by reference TRBV13 and TRBJ2-7, is AAGVIQSPRHLIKEKRETATLKCYPIPRHDTVYWYQQGPGQDPQFLISFYEKMQSDKGSIPDRFSAQQFSDYHSELNMSSLELGDSALYFCASSPRDTHEQYFGPGTRLTVT.

This clonotype was observed many times. J is TRBJ2-1 and V is TRBV5-1; D unclear. V shed 0 bases and J shed 5 bases, with 12 bases lying between them. Germline V gene lookup returns CDR1 SGHRS and CDR2 YFSETQ. The CDR3 length is 15 residues. Here the CDR3 reads CASSLGANTHNEQFF. DNA for the CDR3: TGCGCCAGCAGCTTGGGGGCTAATACACACAATGAGCAGTTCTTC.

There are many counts of this clonotype. The V and J genes are TRBV12-3 or TRBV12-4 and TRBJ1-1, with D possibly matching TRBD1 (6 bases). The CDR3 spans 12 residues. Between the trimmed V and J ends, which lost 4 bases and 9 bases, there was a span of 12 bases. The DNA for the CDR3 is TGTGCCAGCAGTTCTCTCGGGACAAAAGCTTTCTTT. Encoded protein: CASSSLGTKAFF.